This passage covers 20 T cell receptor beta chains from one sample sequenced in a study of blood T cells in healthy people across ages. Through a sample-barcoded 5' primer and a J-beta primer mix, a second PCR was run for 7 to 11 cycles. TCRdb used MiXCR to reprocess the 5' RACE reads, holding one entry per CDR3 protein. The repertoire holds about a million distinct CDR3 sequences, with approximately 49% as singletons. The sequencing input was blood. The receptors originated from a man aged 25-40 years in good health.

V usage is TRBV27 and J usage is TRBJ2-7; D is unresolved. Matching the DNA end better, TRBJ2-5 makes the J call doubtful. The length of the CDR3 is 14 residues. Per germline, CDR1 MNHEY and CDR2 SMNVEV (reference sequence). The DNA for the CDR3 is TGTGCCAGCACCCCACAACGTCACTCCGGGACCCAGTACTTC. Translation gives CASTPQRHSGTQYF.

The chain carries TRBV30 and TRBJ2-5; D unclear. Trimming stripped 1 base from V and 11 bases from J, with 11 bases between. Per the germline V gene, CDR1 is GTSNPN and CDR2 is SVGIG (reference sequence). This CDR3 is 11 amino acids long. The CDR3 reads CAWSDSNEQYF. The DNA of the CDR3 is TGTGCCTGGAGTGATAGCAATGAGCAGTACTTC.

As regards this clonotype: This sequence may be a read error, since a much larger clone differs from it by one base. CDR3 in amino acids: CTSSQVGGRDTQYF. The CDR3 DNA reads as TGCACCAGCAGCCAGGTGGGCGGTAGAGATACGCAGTATTTT. The rearrangement links TRBV4-3 to TRBJ2-3; D is undetermined. Looked up from germline, CDR1 is LGHNA and CDR2 is YSLEER. This CDR3 region has 14 residues.

A few counts support this clonotype. The gene calls are TRBV20-1 and TRBJ2-5; D gene unclear. The J call is in doubt because the DNA end fits TRBJ2-7 better. This CDR3 has 12 amino acids. CDR1 is DFQATT, CDR2 SNEGSKA, per germline (reference sequence). Here the CDR3 reads CSARDLGYEQYF. The DNA for the CDR3 is TGCAGTGCTAGGGACCTCGGGTACGAGCAGTACTTC.

The chain uses TRBV20-1 and TRBJ2-1; D possibly matches TRBD1 or TRBD2 (6 bases each). Trimming cost V 0 bases and J 5 bases, with 14 bases left between them. Germline CDR1 and CDR2: DFQATT and SNEGSKA (reference sequence). The CDR3 is made up of 15 amino acids. CDR3 loop: CSARDRDWDNNEQFF. In nucleotides, the CDR3 is TGCAGTGCTAGAGATAGGGACTGGGACAACAATGAGCAGTTCTTC.

V is TRBV21-1 and J is TRBJ1-6. TRBV21-1 is recorded as a pseudogene. The CDR3 is 23 amino acids. The CDR3 loop reads CASSKGQRISTYPISTYNSPLHF. CDR3 nucleotide sequence: TGTGCCAGCAGCAAAGGTCAGAGAATTTCAACCTATCCAATTTCAACCTATAATTCACCCCTCCACTTT.

V gene TRBV5-1 combines with J gene TRBJ2-1, with a tentative D call TRBD2 (5 bases). Germline values: CDR1 SGHRS, CDR2 YFSETQ. CDR3 size: 15 residues. Trimming removed 4 bases from V and 7 bases from J, with 18 bases in between. The chain's CDR3 is CASSLERGSLNEQFF. The DNA for the CDR3 is TGCGCCAGCAGCCTAGAGCGCGGGTCCTTGAATGAGCAGTTCTTC.

This chain connects TRBV11-1 to TRBJ2-7, with D unresolved. The tail of the sequence fits TRBJ2-5 better, so the J call may be wrong. The CDR3 sequence is 15 residues long. In germline, CDR1 is SGHAT, CDR2 FQDESV (reference sequence). CDR3 DNA sequence: TGTGCCAGCAGCAACTATGACCAAGCTTCCGCGACCCAGTACTTC. Its protein product is CASSNYDQASATQYF.

This clonotype was recorded a few times. The chain employs TRBV7-2 and TRBJ2-1; TRBD2 agrees at 7 bases. The ends lost 4 bases at V and 3 bases at J; junction bases unmatched: 12. The CDR3 has 17 residues. The V gene's germline CDR1 is SGHTA and CDR2 FQGNSA. CDR3 nucleotides: TGTGCCAGCAGCTCCTTTCGGGGAGGGGCATACTACAATGAGCAGTTCTTC. This translates into CASSSFRGGAYYNEQFF.

V is TRBV6-5 and J is TRBJ2-7; D is uncertain. This CDR3 region has 15 residues. Trimming shortened V by 0 bases and J by 2 bases, and 11 bases separated the two germline ends. Germline V gene sequence: CDR1 MNHEY, CDR2 SVGAGI. The CDR3 protein is CASSYSWQSTYEQYF. Here the CDR3 DNA reads TGTGCCAGCAGTTACTCGTGGCAGTCAACCTACGAGCAGTACTTC.

This chain uses TRBV29-1 with TRBJ1-3, with D possibly TRBD1 on 5 matching bases. Per germline, CDR1 SQVTM and CDR2 ANQGSEA. V lost 6 bases, J lost 0 bases, and 15 bases lay in between. CDR3 length: 15 residues. This CDR3 reads CSVIGPGLSGNTIYF. CDR3 sequence (DNA): TGCAGCGTAATCGGGCCGGGACTCTCTGGAAACACCATATATTTT.

The chain has TRBV6-1 and TRBJ2-4, with D hard to call. Per germline, CDR1 MNHNS and CDR2 SASEGT. This CDR3 is 16 amino acids long. The ends were cut back, 3 bases at V and 3 bases at J, with 15 bases in the middle. The CDR3 sequence: CASSERSSLGKNIQYF. In DNA form, the CDR3 reads TGTGCCAGCAGTGAGCGGTCCTCCCTGGGCAAAAACATTCAGTACTTC.

The sample holds many counts of this clonotype. The V and J genes are TRBV20-1 and TRBJ1-2; D might be TRBD1 (5 bases). Germline lookup yields CDR1 DFQATT and CDR2 SNEGSKA (reference sequence). The CDR3 extends over 12 amino acids. Trimming left V 2 bases short and J 7 bases short, with 11 bases between. CDR3 coding DNA: TGCAGTGCTAGACAGGGTTCCACTGGCTACACCTTC. Translation gives CSARQGSTGYTF.

The CDR3 loop is CASSLAGQGNQPQHF. The CDR3 DNA reads as TGTGCCAGCAGCTTGGCGGGACAGGGGAACCAGCCCCAGCATTTT. The chain is built from TRBV5-6 and TRBJ1-5; the match to TRBD1 covers 10 bases. This CDR3 has 15 residues. V lost 0 bases, J lost 7 bases, and 4 bases stayed unmatched. Germline CDR1 and CDR2: SGHDT and YYEEEE. Full variable domain (rest looked up from reference TRBV5-6 and TRBJ1-5): DAGVTQSPTHLIKTRGQQVTLRCSPKSGHDTVSWYQQALGQGPQFIFQYYEEEERQRGNFPDRFSGHQFPNYSSELNVNALLLGDSALYLCASSLAGQGNQPQHFGDGTRLSIL.

This clonotype was observed a handful of times. J is TRBJ2-3 and V is TRBV4-1, with TRBD2 as a possible D gene (5 bases). This CDR3 region has 15 residues. Germline CDR1 is MGHRA and CDR2 is YSYEKL. V was cut by 2 bases and J by 2 bases, with 11 bases left in between. The CDR3 sequence: CASSQTAGHTDTQYF. As DNA, the CDR3 is TGCGCCAGCAGCCAAACGGCGGGCCACACAGATACGCAGTATTTT.

The J gene is TRBJ1-1, the V gene TRBV20-1, with 8 bases lining up with TRBD1. There are 15 residues in the CDR3. J lost 0 bases, V lost 6 bases, and 9 bases had no gene match. The germline gives CDR1 DFQATT, CDR2 SNEGSKA (reference sequence). CDR3 loop: CSASGRGQVNTEAFF. The CDR3 bases are TGCAGTGCCTCGGGAAGGGGACAGGTGAACACTGAAGCTTTCTTT.

This clonotype was seen repeatedly, ten times or more. This chain connects TRBV5-1 to TRBJ2-1, with D possibly matching TRBD2 (6 bases). The germline V and J ends were trimmed by 4 bases and 0 bases, with 14 bases remaining between them. The germline gives CDR1 SGHRS, CDR2 YFSETQ. CDR3 length: 16 amino acids. The DNA for the CDR3 is TGCGCCAGCAGCCAAGGGGTCGGGAGCTCCTACAATGAGCAGTTCTTC. Translated: CASSQGVGSSYNEQFF.

The J gene is TRBJ1-5, the V gene TRBV6-2 or TRBV6-3; 11 bases agree with TRBD1. Germline CDR1 MNHEY, CDR2 SVGEGT. This CDR3 is 18 amino acids long. Losses at the gene ends were 2 bases for V and 3 bases for J; bases not matched to a gene: 9. This CDR3 is CASSYSRGTGGVNQPQHF. CDR3 in DNA: TGTGCCAGCAGTTACAGTCGGGGGACAGGGGGTGTCAATCAGCCCCAGCATTTT.

The rearrangement links TRBV13 to TRBJ2-7; 7 bases are shared with TRBD1. The V and J ends lost 5 bases and 6 bases, in that order; junction bases with no gene match: 7. The CDR3 has 13 residues. CDR1 PRHDT and CDR2 FYEKMQ come from the germline V gene (reference sequence). This CDR3 is CASSTGQSVEQYF. The DNA for the CDR3 is TGTGCCAGCAGCACGGGACAGTCCGTCGAGCAGTACTTC.

The chain has TRBV5-1 and TRBJ1-5, with 8 bases lining up with TRBD1. The CDR3 loop spans 15 amino acids. From germline, CDR1 is SGHRS and CDR2 YFSETQ. Trimming removed 4 bases from V and 2 bases from J; junction bases left unmatched: 5. CDR3 residues: CASSPGGSGNQPQHF. CDR3 DNA sequence: TGCGCCAGCAGCCCAGGGGGCAGCGGCAATCAGCCCCAGCATTTT. Full variable domain (remainder filled in from reference TRBV5-1 and TRBJ1-5): KAGVTQTPRYLIKTRGQQVTLSCSPISGHRSVSWYQQTPGQGLQFLFEYFSETQRNKGNFPGRFSGRQFSNSRSEMNVSTLELGDSALYLCASSPGGSGNQPQHFGDGTRLSIL.